Below, 25 T cell receptor beta chains from the same sample are listed, as sequenced in a study of T cells after yellow fever vaccination. TCRdb reanalysed the 5' RACE reads using MiXCR and keeps one entry per CDR3 protein. The sample has roughly 30,000 distinct CDR3 sequences, 10% to 13% seen once. This material consisted of PBMCs, either bulk or a sorted T-cell subset (CD4+, CD8+, memory, or dextramer-sorted; not recorded which), taken roughly 14 days after the first yellow fever vaccination. The origin of the receptors is a man younger than 35 who received the YFV17D yellow fever vaccine.

This clonotype occurred many times. The J gene is TRBJ2-5, the V gene TRBV9, with unresolved D. V lost 0 bases to trimming and J lost 5 bases, with 17 bases between them. CDR1 is SGDLS and CDR2 is YYNGEE in the germline V gene. CDR3 length: 16 amino acids. The CDR3 loop reads CASSVAGGSVAETQYF. For the CDR3, the DNA is TGTGCCAGCAGCGTAGCTGGTGGATCCGTGGCGGAGACCCAGTACTTC.

This clonotype occurred many times. The junction shows a germline mismatch at one end, possibly a read error. The chain links TRBV5-6 to TRBJ1-1; 7 bases fit TRBD1. This CDR3 region has 12 residues. CDR1 and CDR2 (germline): SGHDT, YYEEEE. This CDR3 is CASSLVAGGPTF. As DNA, the CDR3 is TGTGCCAGCAGCTTGGTGGCAGGGGGTCCGACTTTT.

This clonotype has ten or more counts. J is TRBJ2-2 and V is TRBV15; D is ambiguous. Germline V gene lookup returns CDR1 LNHNV and CDR2 YYDKDF (reference sequence). The CDR3 runs 16 residues. Trimming took 0 bases from V and 0 from J, leaving 8 bases between them. CDR3 amino acids: CATSRDRAANTGELFF. The CDR3 region has the DNA TGTGCCACCAGCAGAGATCGGGCAGCGAACACCGGGGAGCTGTTTTTT.

This clonotype was observed many times. The chain has TRBV19 and TRBJ2-5; 11 positions agree with TRBD2. This CDR3 spans 16 amino acids. V lost 5 bases, J lost 3 bases, and 8 bases stayed unmatched. The germline V gene has CDR1 LNHDA and CDR2 SQIVND (reference sequence). The CDR3 region has the DNA TGTGCCAGTAGTCGTCTGACTAGCGGGGCGGAAGAGACCCAGTACTTC. It specifies CASSRLTSGAEETQYF.

In this sample, this clonotype turned up many times. The chain links TRBV7-2 to TRBJ2-7; 11 bases fit TRBD2. CDR1 SGHTA and CDR2 FQGNSA come from the germline V gene. The length of the CDR3 is 14 residues. V shed 2 bases and J 4 bases; nucleotides not matched to a gene: 1. The CDR3 nucleotides read TGTGCCAGCAGCTTAACTAGCGGGGGTTACGAGCAGTACTTC. It yields the protein CASSLTSGGYEQYF. Combining the CDR3 with reference TRBV7-2 and TRBJ2-7 gives the whole variable domain GAGVSQSPSNKVTEKGKDVELRCDPISGHTALYWYRQSLGQGLEFLIYFQGNSAPDKSGLPSDRFSAERTGGSVSTLTIQRTQQEDSAVYLCASSLTSGGYEQYFGPGTRLTVT.

In this sample, this clonotype turned up many times. The chain links TRBV2 to TRBJ1-1; D not certain. CDR3 length equals 15 residues. Germline V lookup: CDR1 SNHLY, CDR2 FYNNEI. Deletions cut 8 bases from V and 1 base from J, with 17 bases between. CDR3 sequence reads: CASQVMFGPNTEAFF. The CDR3 region has the DNA TGTGCCAGCCAAGTAATGTTTGGCCCGAACACTGAAGCTTTCTTT.

There are many counts of this clonotype. The chain uses TRBV5-4 and TRBJ2-5, with 10 bases that match TRBD2. Germline lookup yields CDR1 SGHNT and CDR2 YYREEE (reference sequence). The CDR3 extends over 15 amino acids. V shed 4 bases, J shed 4 bases, and the junction held 7 bases outside the gene matches. The CDR3 sequence is CASSMGLARRETQYF. Written as DNA, the CDR3 is TGTGCCAGCAGCATGGGACTAGCGAGAAGAGAGACCCAGTACTTC.

The table lists this clonotype with many counts. The chain recombines TRBV5-1 with TRBJ1-5, with 8 bases fitting TRBD1. CDR1 and CDR2 from the germline V gene are SGHRS and YFSETQ. This CDR3 comprises 15 residues. J gave up 2 bases and V 4 bases, and 5 bases lay outside the gene matches. The CDR3 reads CASSPGQGGNQPQHF. The CDR3 bases are TGCGCCAGCAGCCCTGGACAGGGCGGCAATCAGCCCCAGCATTTT.

This clonotype is judged medium-sized. The chain recombines TRBV9 with TRBJ2-1; a weak D match, TRBD1 (6 bases). Per the germline V gene, CDR1 is SGDLS and CDR2 is YYNGEE. The length of the CDR3 is 13 residues. V was trimmed by 4 bases and J by 8 bases, leaving 13 bases between them. Here the CDR3 reads CASSPRTVDEQFF. CDR3 nucleotide sequence: TGTGCCAGCAGCCCCCGGACAGTAGATGAGCAGTTCTTC.

This clonotype was recorded many times. The chain is built from TRBV7-2 and TRBJ2-3; 14 bases line up with TRBD2. The length of the CDR3 is 16 residues. CDR1 SGHTA and CDR2 FQGNSA come from the germline V gene. V shed 5 bases, J shed 1 base, and the junction held 2 bases outside the gene matches. In DNA, the CDR3 is TGTGCCAGCAGCGGGGGACTAGCGGGGGGCACAGATACGCAGTATTTT. Its protein is CASSGGLAGGTDTQYF.

Ten or more counts support this clonotype. The chain recombines TRBV27 with TRBJ1-2; D is unclear. V was trimmed by 0 bases and J by 5 bases, leaving 7 bases between them. The CDR3 consists of 13 residues. CDR1 MNHEY and CDR2 SMNVEV come from the germline V gene (reference sequence). The DNA for the CDR3 is TGTGCCAGCAGTTTATCGCGAGGTTATGGCTACACCTTC. Its translation: CASSLSRGYGYTF.

As concerns this clonotype: This clone may be a read error of a much larger clone one base away. The CDR3 sequence is CASILIPGTTLAKNIQYF. CDR3 in DNA: TGTGCCAGCATTTTAATCCCGGGAACCACTCTAGCCAAAAACATTCAGTACTTC. This chain uses TRBV28 with TRBJ2-4, with D maybe TRBD2 (5 bases). This CDR3 is built from 18 residues. From germline, CDR1 is MDHEN and CDR2 SYDVKM.

The table lists this clonotype with many counts. The genes are TRBV5-5 and TRBJ1-6; D unclear. Trimming removed 0 bases from V and 5 bases from J, with 9 bases in between. CDR3 length: 15 amino acids. Germline CDR1 is SGHKS and CDR2 is YYEKEE (reference sequence). This CDR3 is CASSLEQIHNSPLHF. DNA of the CDR3: TGTGCCAGCAGCTTGGAACAGATACATAATTCACCCCTCCACTTT.

This clonotype occurred a few times. This chain connects TRBV2 to TRBJ2-7; perhaps D is TRBD1 or TRBD2 (5 bases each). This CDR3 is built from 14 residues. Germline lookup yields CDR1 SNHLY and CDR2 FYNNEI. Trimming removed 8 bases at V and 4 bases at J, with 18 bases between. CDR3 coding DNA: TGTGCCAGCCAACAGGACGGGGAAGTATACGAGCAGTACTTC. Translation: CASQQDGEVYEQYF.

This clonotype was detected ten times or more. The rearrangement joins TRBV7-2 to TRBJ2-7; D remains unclear. V was trimmed by 3 bases and J by 6 bases, leaving 15 bases between them. CDR1 is SGHTA and CDR2 is FQGNSA in the germline V gene. This CDR3 comprises 14 residues. The CDR3: CASSFLGSYGEQYF. The CDR3 bases are TGTGCCAGCAGCTTTCTGGGATCGTATGGCGAGCAGTACTTC.

This clonotype was seen repeatedly, ten times or more. The V gene is TRBV18, the J gene TRBJ2-5, with 12 bases lining up with TRBD2. From germline, CDR1 is KGHSH and CDR2 LQKENI. V dropped 3 bases and J dropped 0; count of bases not matched to a gene: 2. The CDR3 consists of 16 residues. The CDR3 region is CASSPGLAGNQETQYF. The CDR3 bases are TGTGCCAGCTCACCCGGACTAGCGGGGAACCAAGAGACCCAGTACTTC.

This clonotype turned up a few times. The chain combines TRBV30 with TRBJ2-6, with a tentative D call TRBD1 (6 bases). V was clipped by 2 bases and J by 2 bases, with 19 bases between them. This CDR3 spans 18 amino acids. Per the germline V gene, CDR1 is GTSNPN and CDR2 is SVGIG (reference sequence). CDR3 DNA sequence: TGTGCCTGGAGTCAGGGGATACAGGGAAGTCCTGGGGCCAACGTCCTGACTTTC. Its translation: CAWSQGIQGSPGANVLTF.

On this clonotype itself: Being one base from a much bigger clone, this may be a read error. The rearrangement links TRBV5-1 to TRBJ2-7; D is ambiguous. CDR1 is SGHRS, CDR2 YFSETQ, per germline. This CDR3 spans 13 amino acids. DNA of the CDR3: TGCGCCAGCAGCTTGTCACGTTCGTACGATCAGTACTTC. Translating it yields CASSLSRSYDQYF.

Many counts were recorded for this clonotype. The rearrangement joins TRBV7-6 to TRBJ2-1, with 7 bases that match TRBD1. The CDR3 covers 13 residues. Germline V gives CDR1 SGHVS, CDR2 FNYEAQ. The V gene end was trimmed by 5 bases and the J gene end by 6 bases; junction bases not matched to a gene: 4. The CDR3 spells CASSTGQANEQFF. The CDR3 DNA is TGTGCCAGCAGCACCGGACAGGCCAATGAGCAGTTCTTC.

This clonotype was seen repeatedly, ten times or more. The chain uses TRBV12-3 or TRBV12-4 and TRBJ1-6; D is possibly TRBD1 (5 bases). The V and J ends lost 5 bases and 13 bases respectively, with 18 bases between them. The CDR3 runs 14 residues. The chain's CDR3 is CASSTGSIIHPLHF. CDR3 coding DNA: TGTGCCAGCAGTACAGGTTCTATAATTCACCCCCTCCACTTT.

This clonotype was recorded many times. The chain couples TRBV5-1 to TRBJ2-5; D gene unclear. Per the germline V gene, CDR1 is SGHRS and CDR2 is YFSETQ. This CDR3 comprises 13 residues. Trimming took 4 bases from V and 1 from J, leaving 8 bases between them. The CDR3 here is CASSMGSQETQYF. The CDR3 nucleotides are TGCGCCAGCAGCATGGGTTCCCAAGAGACCCAGTACTTC.

In regard to this clonotype: Germline is not matched at one junction end, which may reflect a read error. This chain connects TRBV2 to TRBJ1-4; perhaps TRBD1 as D (5 bases). CDR1 SNHLY and CDR2 FYNNEI come from the germline V gene. This CDR3 has 18 amino acids. The CDR3 coding sequence is TGTACCAGCAGTTTCTCTTATGGGACGGGGACAACTAATGAAAAACTGTTTTTT. Translated: CTSSFSYGTGTTNEKLFF.

This clonotype was observed many times. Written as DNA, the CDR3 is TGTGCCAGCACCCTACTAGGCCGCCATGATGAGCAGTTCTTC. This encodes CASTLLGRHDEQFF. The rearrangement joins TRBV7-9 to TRBJ2-1; D perhaps matches TRBD2 (5 bases). This CDR3 has 14 residues. CDR1 is SEHNR, CDR2 FQNEAQ, per germline (reference sequence). Between the trimmed V and J ends, which lost 7 bases and 8 bases, there was a span of 18 bases.

This clonotype was seen a single time. A much larger clone differs by one base, so this may be a read error. V is TRBV20-1 and J is TRBJ2-5; D is possibly TRBD2 (5 bases). Germline V gene sequence: CDR1 DFQATT, CDR2 SNEGSKA (reference sequence). The CDR3 sequence is 13 residues long. The CDR3 DNA reads TGCAGTGCCCCCTTGGGAGTCCAAGAGAACCAGTACTTC. This encodes CSAPLGVQENQYF.

This clonotype has at least ten counts. This chain links TRBV6-2 or TRBV6-3 with TRBJ1-1; a possible D gene is TRBD1 (5 bases). The CDR3 consists of 14 residues. The germline V gene has CDR1 MNHEY and CDR2 SVGEGT. The germline V and J ends were trimmed by 2 bases and 4 bases, with 11 bases remaining between them. CDR3 in amino acids: CASSYEGDSTEAFF. The CDR3 nucleotides are TGTGCCAGCAGTTACGAAGGGGACTCCACTGAAGCTTTCTTT.